The TCR beta chain under discussion was sequenced for a study of graft-versus-host responses after intestinal transplantation. Study-level background: Following induction with anti-thymocyte globulin, all recipients were given tacrolimus and steroids for three to four years.

Study findings and constraints: When patients had graft-donor T cell macrochimerism, their allografts held high graft-versus-host to host-versus-graft clonal ratios. The authors found GvH clones in recipient marrow, some appearing first in ileum or blood.

Profiling relied on immunoSEQ multiplex PCR, and the TCRdb table lists in-frame clones only, not all of them. Here the sample spans 65,000 to 90,000 clones, around 89% being singletons. The ends lost 4 bases at V and 4 bases at J; junction bases unmatched: 4. CDR3 length: 14 residues. Per the germline V gene, CDR1 is SGHKS and CDR2 is YYEKEE (reference sequence). This clone was seen a handful of times. The antigen is undetermined. This material consisted of unstimulated CD8+ T cells sorted from spleen or lymph node cells, taken before intestinal transplant. The source of this sequence is a human donor who received an intestinal transplant. The chain is built from TRBV5-5 and TRBJ1-4, with 7 bases that match TRBD1. Written as DNA, the CDR3 is TGTGCCAGCAGCCAACAGGGGATTAATGAAAAACTGTTTTTT. Amino acids: CASSQQGINEKLFF.